Listed below are T cell receptor beta chains from one sample, sequenced in a study of T cell repertoires in cytomegalovirus infection. Their recognized antigens are unknown. TCRdb re-analysed the reads in MiXCR, keeping a single row per CDR3 protein. The sample contains roughly 120,000 distinct CDR3 sequences, 32% of which appear only once. Sequencing used CD8+ T cells from cultured PBMCs, obtained from culture after CMV antigen stimulation. These receptors originate from a human donor in good health (CMV status not recorded). Some clones in this sample may be carry-over from other donors' samples. Both conserved end residues are part of each CDR3. A D gene is named only where the DNA matches it firmly.

v_gene	d_gene	CDR3aa
TRBV28	NA	CASSLGVLTNYGYTF
TRBV7-6	TRBD1	CASSAGTGGWDSGNTIYF
TRBV9	TRBD2	CASNPSGGWETQYF
TRBV7-9	TRBD1	CASSFRTGGDTDTQYF
TRBV7-2	NA	CASSLSSYNEQFF
TRBV18	NA	CASSPPGADTQYF
TRBV7-9	NA	CASSRIQPRGTGEAFF
TRBV7-6	NA	CASSLEGRLGDYGYTF
TRBV12-3/TRBV12-4	NA	CASSLWGSQPQHF
TRBV28	TRBD1	CASSLTGYNQPQHF
TRBV12-3/TRBV12-4	NA	CASSFVGYYDDEQFF
TRBV2	NA	CASSVGWGTEAFF
TRBV7-8	TRBD1	CASSLAEGAANYGYTF
TRBV5-4	TRBD1	CASSSTGGFSEKLFF
TRBV4-3	NA	CASSQDTAGSETQYF
TRBV27	TRBD2	CASSPVGSGGNTDTQYF
TRBV12-3/TRBV12-4	NA	CASSPRGAFGAFF
TRBV4-3	NA	CASSQGENEQFF
TRBV2	NA	CASRLMPGNTIYF
TRBV7-9	NA	CASSPPVRANYGYTF
TRBV12-3/TRBV12-4	NA	CASSPDGNTEAFF
TRBV7-2	NA	CASSLLVIYEQYF
TRBV7-9	NA	CASSLTPWDPSMNTEAFF
TRBV9	NA	CASSAYGGQDTGELFF
TRBV7-2	TRBD1	CASSFLGVGQGIRSGELFF